These 30 T cell receptor beta chains were all obtained from the same sample, sequenced in a study of OX40 agonist ivuxolimab in advanced cancers. TCRdb keeps only in-frame clones here, not all; method: immunoSEQ multiplex PCR. The sample has more than 80,000 clones; approximately 90% are singletons. The sample in question was CD4+ or CD8+ T cells sorted from blood, obtained in a trial of the OX40 agonist ivuxolimab. These receptors were taken from an adult with an advanced solid tumor such as melanoma, head and neck, liver or kidney cancer.

V gene TRBV11-2 combines with J gene TRBJ2-7; D may be TRBD2 (6 bases). This CDR3 is built from 14 residues. From germline, CDR1 is SGHAT and CDR2 FQNNGV. The germline V and J ends were trimmed by 6 bases and 5 bases, with 17 bases remaining between them. CDR3 sequence reads: CASSSGLGGDEQYF. CDR3 DNA sequence: TGTGCCAGCAGTTCCGGGCTGGGCGGGGACGAGCAGTACTTC.

The chain combines TRBV2 with TRBJ1-4, with TRBD1 matching 8 bases. The CDR3 has 14 residues. After removal of 6 bases from V and 8 bases from J, the junction contained 8 bases not matched to a gene. Germline loops: CDR1 SNHLY, CDR2 FYNNEI. The CDR3 is CASRVQGGDEKLFF. CDR3 coding DNA: TGTGCCAGCAGGGTACAGGGGGGTGACGAAAAACTGTTTTTT.

This clone was observed a single time. This chain links TRBV18 with TRBJ1-1, with 8 bases matching TRBD1. CDR1 is KGHSH, CDR2 LQKENI, per germline. V was pared by 3 bases and J by 1 base, with 4 bases of the junction left unmatched. The CDR3 runs 15 residues. CDR3 amino acids: CASSPAGGTNTEAFF. CDR3 coding DNA: TGTGCCAGCTCACCCGCAGGGGGCACGAACACTGAAGCTTTCTTT.

V gene TRBV19 combines with J gene TRBJ1-3, with unresolved D. The CDR3 length is 17 residues. V gave up 4 bases and J gave up 0 bases, with 16 bases separating them. The V gene's germline CDR1 is LNHDA and CDR2 SQIVND (reference sequence). The CDR3 loop is CASSSPMKGPSGNTIYF. The CDR3 DNA follows: TGTGCCAGTAGTAGCCCCATGAAAGGCCCCTCTGGAAACACCATATATTTT.

The V and J genes are TRBV18 and TRBJ1-1; 11 bases match TRBD1. The CDR3 has 15 amino acids. With 1 base clipped from V and 2 bases from J, the junction kept 0 bases outside the gene matches. Germline assignment: CDR1 KGHSH and CDR2 LQKENI. CDR3 sequence (DNA): TGTGCCAGCTCACCACGGACAGGGGGCAACACTGAAGCTTTCTTT. It specifies CASSPRTGGNTEAFF. Variable domain in full (rest from reference TRBV18 and TRBJ1-1): NAGVMQNPRHLVRRRGQEARLRCSPMKGHSHVYWYRQLPEEGLKFMVYLQKENIIDESGMPKERFSAEFPKEGPSILRIQQVVRGDSAAYFCASSPRTGGNTEAFFGQGTRLTVV.

The J gene is TRBJ2-4, the V gene TRBV9; tentatively, D is TRBD1 (6 bases). From germline, CDR1 is SGDLS and CDR2 YYNGEE. Trimming stripped 3 bases from V and 0 bases from J, with 10 bases between. This CDR3 has 15 amino acids. CDR3 nucleotides: TGTGCCAGCAGCGCGGACAGTGTAGCCAAAAACATTCAGTACTTC. Translating gives CASSADSVAKNIQYF.

This clone occurred once. V and J are TRBV18 and TRBJ2-1; the match to TRBD2 covers 9 bases. Germline V lookup: CDR1 KGHSH, CDR2 LQKENI. The CDR3 has 16 residues. After removal of 0 bases from V and 9 bases from J, the junction contained 9 bases not matched to a gene. CDR3 DNA: TGTGCCAGCTCACCACCGTTCAGCGGGGGGAAGAGTGAGCAGTTCTTC. Residues: CASSPPFSGGKSEQFF.

V and J are TRBV27 and TRBJ2-2; D is uncertain. Germline loops: CDR1 MNHEY, CDR2 SMNVEV (reference sequence). Trimming left V 4 bases short and J 5 bases short, with 14 bases between. There are 15 residues in the CDR3. The CDR3 coding sequence is TGTGCCAGCAGTTCGGCTTGGGGAAGTACCGGGGAGCTGTTTTTT. This codes for CASSSAWGSTGELFF.

The gene calls are TRBV28 and TRBJ1-5; D gene ambiguous. CDR3 length equals 13 residues. Germline V lookup: CDR1 MDHEN, CDR2 SYDVKM. Trimming took 5 bases from V and 3 from J, leaving 8 bases between them. The CDR3 loop is CASSTQNNQPQHF. The CDR3 bases are TGTGCCAGCAGTACACAGAACAATCAGCCCCAGCATTTT.

This chain connects TRBV27 to TRBJ2-1; the D gene is possibly TRBD1 (6 bases). Germline assignment: CDR1 MNHEY and CDR2 SMNVEV (reference sequence). The CDR3 has 14 amino acids. With 6 bases removed from V and 4 bases from J, the gap between germline ends came to 13 bases. In DNA, the CDR3 is TGTGCCAGCAGAGGGGAACAGGGATACAATGAGCAGTTCTTC. Encoded protein: CASRGEQGYNEQFF.

The rearrangement joins TRBV28 to TRBJ1-4; 7 bases fit TRBD1. This CDR3 spans 16 amino acids. Germline V gene sequence: CDR1 MDHEN, CDR2 SYDVKM. V was pared by 6 bases and J by 6 bases, with 13 bases of the junction left unmatched. The CDR3 here is CASRPQNGDRDEKLFF. DNA for the CDR3: TGTGCCAGCAGGCCACAGAACGGCGACAGGGATGAAAAACTGTTTTTT.

This rearrangement joins TRBV28 to TRBJ2-7, with D unclear. In germline, CDR1 is MDHEN, CDR2 SYDVKM. V lost 7 bases, J lost 3 bases, and 7 bases lay in between. The CDR3 spans 11 residues. The CDR3 DNA reads TGTGCCAGCACGAGTTTCTACGAGCAGTACTTC. As protein: CASTSFYEQYF. The entire variable domain, with the rest obtained from reference TRBV28 and TRBJ2-7, is as follows: DVKVTQSSRYLVKRTGEKVFLECVQDMDHENMFWYRQDPGLGLRLIYFSYDVKMKEKGDIPEGYSVSREKKERFSLILESASTNQTSMYLCASTSFYEQYFGPGTRLTVT.

The chain uses TRBV7-6 and TRBJ2-7, with 10 bases lining up with TRBD1. The CDR3 runs to 14 residues. The V segment lost 5 bases and the J segment 6 bases; nucleotides outside the gene matches: 7. Looked up from germline, CDR1 is SGHVS and CDR2 is FNYEAQ. For the CDR3, the DNA is TGTGCCAGCAGCACTACCGGGACAGGGGCCGAGCAGTACTTC. Its protein is CASSTTGTGAEQYF.

This sequence joins TRBV15 and TRBJ2-3, with D perhaps TRBD1 (6 bases). V was cut by 1 base and J by 4 bases, with 12 bases left in between. The length of the CDR3 is 15 residues. Germline CDR1 and CDR2: LNHNV and YYDKDF (reference sequence). The CDR3: CATSRGGQLADTQYF. The CDR3 nucleotides read TGTGCCACCAGCAGAGGGGGACAATTGGCAGATACGCAGTATTTT.

The chain has TRBV18 and TRBJ1-1, with D unclear. Germline CDR1 KGHSH, CDR2 LQKENI. This CDR3 is 11 amino acids long. Between the trimmed V and J ends, which lost 2 bases and 6 bases, there was a span of 4 bases. DNA for the CDR3: TGTGCCAGCTCACCAGGGGCTGAAGCTTTCTTT. Protein product: CASSPGAEAFF. Full variable domain (outside the CDR3, taken from reference TRBV18 and TRBJ1-1): NAGVMQNPRHLVRRRGQEARLRCSPMKGHSHVYWYRQLPEEGLKFMVYLQKENIIDESGMPKERFSAEFPKEGPSILRIQQVVRGDSAAYFCASSPGAEAFFGQGTRLTVV.

V usage is TRBV5-5 and J usage is TRBJ1-2; no reliable D call. With 0 bases removed from V and 0 bases from J, the gap between germline ends came to 9 bases. The CDR3 extends over 15 amino acids. Germline V gene data show CDR1 as SGHKS and CDR2 as YYEKEE (reference sequence). As DNA, the CDR3 is TGTGCCAGCAGCTTGGCGCAGGCCCCTAACTATGGCTACACCTTC. Protein product: CASSLAQAPNYGYTF.

V gene TRBV5-1 combines with J gene TRBJ1-4, with D maybe TRBD1 (6 bases). The CDR3 length is 14 residues. The V gene's germline CDR1 is SGHRS and CDR2 YFSETQ. Trimming removed 3 bases at V and 8 bases at J, with 14 bases between. CDR3: CASSSTGSAEKLFF. CDR3 bases: TGCGCCAGCAGCTCAACAGGGAGCGCGGAAAAACTGTTTTTT.

The chain combines TRBV30 with TRBJ2-7, with D unresolved. Per the germline V gene, CDR1 is GTSNPN and CDR2 is SVGIG (reference sequence). This CDR3 comprises 13 residues. Trimming left V 0 bases short and J 3 bases short, with 9 bases between. The CDR3 coding sequence is TGTGCCTGGAGTGTAGGTGTCTTCTACGAGCAGTACTTC. Protein: CAWSVGVFYEQYF.

This chain joins TRBV6-5 and TRBJ1-3; no clear D. CDR1 is MNHEY, CDR2 SVGAGI, per germline. The CDR3 has 14 residues. V gave up 6 bases and J gave up 0 bases, with 9 bases separating them. In DNA, the CDR3 is TGTGCCAGCAGACCGGGGAGCTCTGGAAACACCATATATTTT. Amino acid sequence: CASRPGSSGNTIYF.

A single count supports this clone. The chain links TRBV6-1 to TRBJ2-5; D is ambiguous. The assigned J gene may be wrong: the sequence end matches TRBJ2-7 better. This CDR3 is built from 14 residues. CDR1 and CDR2 from the germline V gene are MNHNS and SASEGT. CDR3 loop: CASSGPYISYEQYF. CDR3 bases: TGTGCCAGCAGTGGTCCATATATCTCCTACGAGCAGTACTTC.

The rearrangement uses TRBV29-1 and TRBJ2-2; 8 bases match TRBD1. The CDR3 has 14 residues. Looked up from germline, CDR1 is SQVTM and CDR2 is ANQGSEA. J gave up 7 bases and V 2 bases, and 6 bases lay outside the gene matches. This chain's CDR3 is CSVERTGKIGELFF. CDR3 DNA: TGCAGCGTTGAAAGGACAGGGAAAATCGGGGAGCTGTTTTTT.

This clone is a singleton in its sample. The J gene is TRBJ1-4, the V gene TRBV11-1; a weak D match, TRBD1 (6 bases). The V and J ends lost 4 bases and 8 bases respectively, with 8 bases between them. CDR3 length: 12 amino acids. Germline assignment: CDR1 SGHAT and CDR2 FQDESV (reference sequence). The CDR3 DNA reads as TGTGCCAGCAGCTCGCAGGGGGAAAAACTGTTTTTT. It is translated as CASSSQGEKLFF.

The rearrangement joins TRBV30 to TRBJ1-3; D is perhaps TRBD1 (5 bases). Germline-derived CDR1 and CDR2 are GTSNPN and SVGIG (reference sequence). The CDR3 spans 12 residues. Between the trimmed V and J ends, which lost 3 bases and 2 bases, there was a span of 5 bases. As DNA, the CDR3 is TGTGCCTGGAGGGGGGCTGGAAACACCATATATTTT. Its translation: CAWRGAGNTIYF. Combining the CDR3 with reference TRBV30 and TRBJ1-3 gives the whole variable domain SQTIHQWPATLVQPVGSPLSLECTVEGTSNPNLYWYRQAAGRGLQLLFYSVGIGQISSEVPQNLSASRPQDRQFILSSKKLLLSDSGFYLCAWRGAGNTIYFGEGSWLTVV.

V and J are TRBV10-3 and TRBJ1-3, with D hard to call. CDR3 size: 14 residues. Germline assignment: CDR1 ENHRY and CDR2 SYGVKD. V shed 7 bases and J shed 0 bases, with 10 bases lying between them. CDR3 loop: CAITGTGSGNTIYF. For the CDR3, the DNA is TGTGCCATCACAGGTACCGGCTCTGGAAACACCATATATTTT.

This chain links TRBV28 with TRBJ2-3; 7 bases fit TRBD1. The CDR3 sequence is 16 residues long. V shed 6 bases and J 4 bases; nucleotides not matched to a gene: 13. The germline V gene has CDR1 MDHEN and CDR2 SYDVKM. In DNA, the CDR3 is TGTGCCAGCAGCTTACTGACAGGGAGTTGGGCAGATACGCAGTATTTT. This translates into CASSLLTGSWADTQYF.

J is TRBJ2-5 and V is TRBV7-2, with D perhaps matching TRBD2 (5 bases). Trimming took off 7 bases at V and 5 bases at J, with 17 bases between the two ends. The CDR3 is 14 residues long. Germline-derived CDR1 and CDR2 are SGHTA and FQGNSA. This CDR3 reads CASNSLGSGETQYF. The CDR3, as DNA: TGTGCCAGCAACTCGTTAGGGAGTGGCGAGACCCAGTACTTC. Supplemented by reference TRBV7-2 and TRBJ2-5, the full variable domain reads GAGVSQSPSNKVTEKGKDVELRCDPISGHTALYWYRQSLGQGLEFLIYFQGNSAPDKSGLPSDRFSAERTGGSVSTLTIQRTQQEDSAVYLCASNSLGSGETQYFGPGTRLLVL.

The chain has TRBV9 and TRBJ2-5; no definite D call. V lost 4 bases and J lost 1, with 11 bases in between. The CDR3 covers 14 residues. Germline CDR1 SGDLS, CDR2 YYNGEE. CDR3 in DNA: TGTGCCAGCAGCCCCCGAAACCTCCAAGAGACCCAGTACTTC. This translates into CASSPRNLQETQYF.

J is TRBJ2-1 and V is TRBV7-2, with TRBD2 matching 12 bases. Trimming at V came to 2 bases and at J to 3 bases, leaving 2 bases not matched to a gene. CDR3 length equals 16 residues. The germline V gene has CDR1 SGHTA and CDR2 FQGNSA. CDR3 loop: CASSLMTSGGYNEQFF. The CDR3 bases are TGTGCCAGCAGCTTAATGACTAGCGGGGGCTACAATGAGCAGTTCTTC.

The chain combines TRBV14 with TRBJ1-2, with D unclear. The germline CDR1 and CDR2 sequences are SGHDN and FVKESK. V dropped 5 bases and J dropped 4 bases, with 14 bases sitting between them. The CDR3 runs 14 residues. The CDR3 nucleotides are TGTGCCAGCAGCTTGGACCTATCGGGCTATGGCTACACCTTC. As protein: CASSLDLSGYGYTF.

The J gene is TRBJ2-2, the V gene TRBV29-1; 9 bases are a match to TRBD1. The germline V gene has CDR1 SQVTM and CDR2 ANQGSEA. J was trimmed by 6 bases and V by 4 bases; bases with no gene match: 0. The length of the CDR3 is 12 residues. CDR3 sequence (DNA): TGCAGCGTTGGACAGGGGGCCGGGGAGCTGTTTTTT. Amino acids: CSVGQGAGELFF.